The 17 T cell receptor beta chains below come from one sample, sequenced in a study of control samples from healthy donors and cancer patients (dated by TCRdb to the early 2020s). The library was made by the immunoSEQ multiplex PCR assay. TCRdb took this table from immuneACCESS and kept in-frame rearrangements with V and J called. Such tables lack part of the clones; where checked against another copy, unresolved V genes explain under half of the gap, and the rest is unexplained. A total of about 170,000 clones appear in this sample, about 93% of them only once. The biggest ten clones account for 4.1% of the sample. The sample consisted of blood. The receptors stem from a woman in her fifties or sixties in good health.

The chain carries TRBV7-9 and TRBJ1-6, with a possible D match to TRBD1 (6 bases). This CDR3 spans 14 amino acids. Germline V gene lookup returns CDR1 SEHNR and CDR2 FQNEAQ (reference sequence). With 3 bases removed from V and 7 bases from J, the gap between germline ends came to 10 bases. CDR3 in DNA: TGTGCCAGCAGCTTGGGGAGGGGGAATTCACCCCTCCACTTT. This sequence encodes CASSLGRGNSPLHF.

J is TRBJ2-1 and V is TRBV4-3, with TRBD2 identical over 8 bases. V shed 5 bases, J shed 0 bases, and the junction held 6 bases outside the gene matches. CDR1 LGHNA and CDR2 YSLEER come from the germline V gene. CDR3 length: 16 residues. The DNA for the CDR3 is TGCGCCAGCAGCGCTATCGGGGGGGCCTCCTACAATGAGCAGTTCTTC. This encodes CASSAIGGASYNEQFF.

J is TRBJ1-1 and V is TRBV3-1 (or the pseudogene TRBV3-2); D gene uncertain. The CDR3 has 14 residues. The germline V gene has CDR1 LGHDT and CDR2 YNNKEL (reference sequence). Trimming removed 0 bases from V and 4 bases from J, with 9 bases in between. The chain's CDR3 is CASSQEGGSTEAFF. CDR3 DNA: TGTGCCAGCAGCCAAGAGGGAGGGAGCACTGAAGCTTTCTTT.

The chain recombines TRBV4-2 with TRBJ2-5; 11 bases are shared with TRBD2. Trimming cost V 3 bases and J 2 bases; bases outside gene matches: 5. The CDR3 consists of 16 residues. The germline CDR1 and CDR2 sequences are LGHNA and YNFKEQ. This CDR3 reads CASSHTSSGGQETQYF. CDR3 nucleotides: TGTGCCAGCAGCCACACTTCTAGCGGGGGGCAAGAGACCCAGTACTTC.

This chain joins TRBV7-9 and TRBJ1-1; D remains unclear. Trimming stripped 5 bases from V and 5 bases from J, with 18 bases between. The CDR3 extends over 15 amino acids. The V gene's germline CDR1 is SEHNR and CDR2 FQNEAQ (reference sequence). CDR3 region: CASSPGEAGETEAFF. The CDR3 coding sequence is TGTGCCAGCAGCCCGGGAGAGGCAGGCGAGACTGAAGCTTTCTTT.

This rearrangement joins TRBV6-5 to TRBJ1-6, with D possibly being TRBD1 (5 bases). V lost 4 bases and J lost 7, with 14 bases in between. In germline, CDR1 is MNHEY, CDR2 SVGAGI. The CDR3 sequence is 15 residues long. The CDR3, as DNA: TGTGCCAGCAGTTTACGGGACGGACCGAATTCACCCCTCCACTTT. Protein product: CASSLRDGPNSPLHF.

The sample holds one count of this clone. The CDR3 nucleotides read TGTGCCTGGACCCCGGGGGGGCCTGAGACCCAGTACTTC. Translating gives CAWTPGGPETQYF. The chain couples TRBV30 to TRBJ2-5; 8 bases fit TRBD2. This CDR3 spans 13 amino acids. The V segment lost 4 bases and the J segment 5 bases; nucleotides outside the gene matches: 6. From germline, CDR1 is GTSNPN and CDR2 SVGIG (reference sequence).

V is TRBV19 and J is TRBJ2-1; TRBD1 is a possible D gene (7 bases). Germline lookup yields CDR1 LNHDA and CDR2 SQIVND (reference sequence). The CDR3 has 17 amino acids. V was clipped by 1 base and J by 0 bases, with 13 bases between them. CDR3 nucleotides: TGTGCCAGTAGTATAGCAGGGGGGCTAAGCTCCTACAATGAGCAGTTCTTC. Translation gives CASSIAGGLSSYNEQFF.

This clone was observed once. This chain connects TRBV13 to TRBJ1-4; D is unresolved. V lost 1 base to trimming and J lost 0 bases, with 15 bases between them. The CDR3 has 18 amino acids. In germline, CDR1 is PRHDT, CDR2 FYEKMQ (reference sequence). CDR3 DNA sequence: TGTGCCAGCAGCTTAGAGGCTACCCCGCTATCAACTAATGAAAAACTGTTTTTT. This codes for CASSLEATPLSTNEKLFF. Full variable domain (outside the CDR3, taken from reference TRBV13 and TRBJ1-4): AAGVIQSPRHLIKEKRETATLKCYPIPRHDTVYWYQQGPGQDPQFLISFYEKMQSDKGSIPDRFSAQQFSDYHSELNMSSLELGDSALYFCASSLEATPLSTNEKLFFGSGTQLSVL.

The chain employs TRBV29-1 and TRBJ1-2, with 7 positions matching TRBD1. The germline V gene encodes CDR1 SQVTM and CDR2 ANQGSEA. The CDR3 spans 17 residues. With V trimmed by 5 bases and J by 5 bases, 20 bases remained unmatched. The CDR3 is CSVQDRPRGVGSYGYTF. In nucleotides, the CDR3 is TGCAGCGTTCAGGATCGACCCAGGGGGGTGGGAAGTTATGGCTACACCTTC.

The V gene is TRBV11-2, the J gene TRBJ2-1; TRBD2 aligns across 10 bases. V lost 5 bases to trimming and J lost 6 bases; unmatched junction nucleotides: 7. The germline V gene has CDR1 SGHAT and CDR2 FQNNGV. The length of the CDR3 is 15 residues. The CDR3 region has the DNA TGTGCCAGCAGCACAACTAGCGGGGCTGGCAATGAGCAGTTCTTC. As protein: CASSTTSGAGNEQFF. The whole variable domain, remainder taken from reference TRBV11-2 and TRBJ2-1, is EAGVAQSPRYKIIEKRQSVAFWCNPISGHATLYWYQQILGQGPKLLIQFQNNGVVDDSQLPKDRFSAERLKGVDSTLKIQPAKLEDSAVYLCASSTTSGAGNEQFFGPGTRLTVL.

This chain uses TRBV5-1 with TRBJ1-1; 8 bases match TRBD1. This CDR3 is 15 amino acids long. J was trimmed by 1 base and V by 4 bases; bases with no gene match: 6. The V gene's germline CDR1 is SGHRS and CDR2 YFSETQ. The CDR3, as DNA: TGCGCCAGCAGCCCTTATACAGGGGGGAACACTGAAGCTTTCTTT. It is translated as CASSPYTGGNTEAFF.

In this sample, this clone turned up once. The chain recombines TRBV9 with TRBJ2-7; 7 bases map to TRBD1. The CDR3 extends over 21 amino acids. The junction had 34 bases not matched to a gene; V was cut back by 10 bases and J by 3 bases. Per germline, CDR1 SGDLS and CDR2 YYNGEE. CDR3 DNA sequence: TGTGCCCGCCCCTTGGGCCCGAAGCCGGGACAGTCACTGACCCTGTGCTACGAGCAGTACTTC. It yields the protein CARPLGPKPGQSLTLCYEQYF.

The table lists this clone with a count of one. The chain recombines TRBV9 with TRBJ1-1; TRBD1 matches at 7 bases. This CDR3 has 16 amino acids. Germline CDR1 SGDLS, CDR2 YYNGEE. V shed 0 bases and J 7 bases; nucleotides not matched to a gene: 12. The CDR3 here is CASSVGAGGAIGEAFF. The CDR3 bases are TGTGCCAGCAGCGTAGGGGCAGGGGGGGCAATTGGTGAAGCTTTCTTT.

The chain links TRBV4-1 to TRBJ2-3; 12 bases match TRBD2. Germline CDR1 is MGHRA and CDR2 is YSYEKL. The V segment lost 3 bases and the J segment 0 bases; nucleotides outside the gene matches: 10. The length of the CDR3 is 19 residues. CDR3: CASSHGMKTSGGSTDTQYF. In nucleotides, the CDR3 is TGCGCCAGCAGCCATGGGATGAAAACTAGCGGGGGGAGCACAGATACGCAGTATTTT.

The CDR3 coding sequence is TGTGCCAGCAGCTTGAAGGGGGGCGGGGAGCTGTTTTTT. It encodes CASSLKGGGELFF. The rearrangement uses TRBV5-4 and TRBJ2-2; perhaps D is TRBD1 or TRBD2 (6 bases each). Germline lookup yields CDR1 SGHNT and CDR2 YYREEE (reference sequence). The CDR3 is made up of 13 amino acids. V lost 1 base to trimming and J lost 7 bases, with 8 bases between them.

The V call is TRBV19, the J call TRBJ2-3; D not resolved. Trimming left V 1 base short and J 3 bases short, with 5 bases between. Germline loops: CDR1 LNHDA, CDR2 SQIVND (reference sequence). CDR3 length equals 13 residues. The CDR3 sequence: CASSIATTDTQYF. The CDR3 bases are TGTGCCAGTAGTATAGCCACTACAGATACGCAGTATTTT.